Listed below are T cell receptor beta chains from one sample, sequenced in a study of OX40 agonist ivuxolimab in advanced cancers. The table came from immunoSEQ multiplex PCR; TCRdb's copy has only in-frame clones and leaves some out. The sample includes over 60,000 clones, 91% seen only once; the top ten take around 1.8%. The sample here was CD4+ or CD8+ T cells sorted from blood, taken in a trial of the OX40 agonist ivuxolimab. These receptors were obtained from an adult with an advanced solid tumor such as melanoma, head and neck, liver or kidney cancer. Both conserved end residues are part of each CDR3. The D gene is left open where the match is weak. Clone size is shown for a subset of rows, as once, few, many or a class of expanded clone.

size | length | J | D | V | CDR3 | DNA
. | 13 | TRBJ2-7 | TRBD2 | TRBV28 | CASSTPGGNEQYF | TGTGCCAGCAGCACCCCCGGGGGGAACGAGCAGTACTTC
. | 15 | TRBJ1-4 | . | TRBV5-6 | CASSSQDGHREKLFF | TGTGCCAGCAGCTCGCAGGACGGACACCGTGAAAAACTGTTTTTT
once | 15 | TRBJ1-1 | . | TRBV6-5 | CASSLGPGGGTEAFF | TGTGCCAGCAGTTTGGGGCCTGGAGGGGGCACTGAAGCTTTCTTT
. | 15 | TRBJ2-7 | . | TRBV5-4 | CASSLDKGRVYEQYF | TGTGCCAGCAGCTTGGATAAGGGACGGGTCTACGAGCAGTACTTC
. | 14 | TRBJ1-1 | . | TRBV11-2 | CASSQQTSRTEAFF | TGTGCCAGCAGCCAACAGACTTCTAGGACTGAAGCTTTCTTT
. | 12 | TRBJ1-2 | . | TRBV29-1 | CSAPLCLGGYTF | TGCAGCGCCCCCTTATGCCTCGGCGGCTACACCTTC
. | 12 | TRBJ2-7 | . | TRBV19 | CASSMSTYEQYF | TGTGCCAGTAGTATGTCGACCTACGAGCAGTACTTC
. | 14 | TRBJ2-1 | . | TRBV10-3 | CAIREGLPDNEQFF | TGTGCCATCAGAGAGGGACTGCCCGACAATGAGCAGTTCTTC
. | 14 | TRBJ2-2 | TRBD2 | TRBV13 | CASRRIGGTGELFF | TGTGCCAGCAGACGAATCGGGGGGACCGGGGAGCTGTTTTTT
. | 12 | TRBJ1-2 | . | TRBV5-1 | CASSVDTYGYTF | TGCGCCAGCAGCGTCGACACCTATGGCTACACCTTC
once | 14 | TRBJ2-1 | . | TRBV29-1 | CSVTTGPLYNEQFF | TGCAGCGTGACGACAGGACCCCTATACAATGAGCAGTTCTTC
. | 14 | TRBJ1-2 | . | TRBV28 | CASEGRGTNYGYTF | TGTGCCAGCGAGGGACGGGGGACAAACTATGGCTACACCTTC
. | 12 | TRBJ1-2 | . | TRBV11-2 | CASSDNGYGYTF | TGTGCCAGCAGCGACAATGGGTATGGCTACACCTTC
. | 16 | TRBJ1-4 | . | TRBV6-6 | CASSYSGSGLNEKLFF | TGTGCCAGCAGTTACTCCGGGTCGGGACTTAATGAAAAACTGTTTTTT
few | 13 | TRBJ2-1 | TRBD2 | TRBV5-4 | CASSLGLGNEQFF | TGTGCCAGCAGCTTAGGACTAGGCAATGAGCAGTTCTTC
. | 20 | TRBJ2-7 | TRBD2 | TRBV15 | CATSRDKGRTSGRISYEQYF | TGTGCCACCAGCAGAGATAAAGGGCGGACTAGCGGGAGGATATCCTACGAGCAGTACTTC
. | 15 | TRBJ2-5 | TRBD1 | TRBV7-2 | CASSSQGALGETQYF | TGTGCCAGCAGCAGCCAGGGGGCGCTTGGAGAGACCCAGTACTTC
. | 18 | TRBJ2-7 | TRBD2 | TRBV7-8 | CASSLAPPGLAGSYEQYF | TGTGCCAGCAGCTTAGCACCTCCGGGACTAGCGGGCTCATACGAGCAGTACTTC
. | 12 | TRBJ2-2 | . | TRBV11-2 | CASSSTGGELFF | TGTGCCAGCAGCTCGACTGGCGGGGAGCTGTTTTTT
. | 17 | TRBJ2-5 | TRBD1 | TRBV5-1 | CASSPTRDSRKQETQYF | TGCGCCAGCAGCCCAACTAGGGACAGTAGAAAACAAGAGACCCAGTACTTC
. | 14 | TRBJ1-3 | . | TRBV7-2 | CASSLDRTGNTIYF | TGTGCCAGCAGCTTAGACAGAACTGGAAACACCATATATTTT
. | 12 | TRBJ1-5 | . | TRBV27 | CASGGENQPQHF | TGTGCCAGCGGGGGGGAGAATCAGCCCCAGCATTTT
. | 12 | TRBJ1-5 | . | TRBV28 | CASSYVLGPQHF | TGTGCCAGCAGTTATGTCCTAGGGCCCCAGCATTTT
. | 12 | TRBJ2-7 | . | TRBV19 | CASSRAGNEQYF | TGTGCCAGTAGTAGGGCCGGGAACGAGCAGTACTTC
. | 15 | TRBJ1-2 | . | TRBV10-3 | CAISEGVVSNYGYTF | TGTGCCATCAGTGAAGGGGTCGTGTCTAACTATGGCTACACCTTC
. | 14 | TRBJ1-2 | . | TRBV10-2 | CASSQVQRNYGYTF | TGCGCCAGCAGCCAGGTCCAACGGAACTATGGCTACACCTTC
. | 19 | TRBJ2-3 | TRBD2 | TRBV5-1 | CASSSDGLMAGGPPDTQYF | TGCGCCAGCAGCTCGGATGGTCTCATGGCGGGAGGCCCCCCAGATACGCAGTATTTT
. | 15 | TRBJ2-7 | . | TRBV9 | CASSVGLVSGLEQYF | TGTGCCAGCAGCGTAGGACTAGTCAGCGGTCTCGAGCAGTACTTC
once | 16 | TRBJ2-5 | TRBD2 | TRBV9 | CASSVLAGGLQETQYF | TGTGCCAGCAGCGTATTGGCGGGGGGTCTTCAAGAGACCCAGTACTTC
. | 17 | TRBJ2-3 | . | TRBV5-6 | CASSLRRGPLNTDTQYF | TGTGCCAGCAGCTTGAGGAGAGGGCCTCTTAACACAGATACGCAGTATTTT
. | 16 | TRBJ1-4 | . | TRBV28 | CASSQTSEVTNEKLFF | TGTGCCAGCAGCCAAACCAGTGAGGTGACTAATGAAAAACTGTTTTTT
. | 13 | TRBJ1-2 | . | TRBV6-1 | CASSEAGWGGYTF | TGTGCCAGCAGTGAAGCAGGCTGGGGGGGCTACACCTTC
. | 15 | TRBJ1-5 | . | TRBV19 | CASSAQTASRPDQHF | TGTGCCAGTAGTGCGCAAACGGCAAGCAGGCCAGACCAGCATTTT
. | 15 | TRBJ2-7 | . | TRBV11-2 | CASSLLRGGTYEQYF | TGTGCCAGCAGCTTACTTAGGGGAGGAACCTACGAGCAGTACTTC
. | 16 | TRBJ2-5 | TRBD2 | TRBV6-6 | CASSRRLAGAQETQYF | TGTGCCAGCAGTCGACGACTAGCGGGTGCACAAGAGACCCAGTACTTC
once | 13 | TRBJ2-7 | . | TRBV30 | CAWSLNSFYEQYF | TGTGCCTGGAGTCTGAACAGTTTTTACGAGCAGTACTTC
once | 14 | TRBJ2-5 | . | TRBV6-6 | CASSYYRAQETQYF | TGTGCCAGCAGTTACTACCGGGCACAAGAGACCCAGTACTTC
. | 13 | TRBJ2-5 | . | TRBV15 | CATRACRPKEQYF | TGTGCCACCAGGGCCTGCAGGCCCAAAGAGCAGTACTTC
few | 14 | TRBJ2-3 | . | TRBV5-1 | CASRPGAGTDTQYF | TGCGCCAGCAGACCGGGTGCCGGCACAGATACGCAGTATTTT
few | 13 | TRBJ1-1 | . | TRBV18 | CASSPVENTEAFF | TGTGCCAGCTCACCAGTGGAAAACACTGAAGCTTTCTTT
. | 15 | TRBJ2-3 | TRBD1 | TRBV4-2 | CASSRQGVSTDTQYF | TGTGCCAGCAGCCGGCAGGGGGTAAGCACAGATACGCAGTATTTT
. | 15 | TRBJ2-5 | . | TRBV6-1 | CASSDSLVPRGTQYF | TGTGCCAGCAGTGACTCCCTAGTCCCCAGAGGGACCCAGTACTTC
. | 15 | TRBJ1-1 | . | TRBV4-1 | CASRLGDTIGAEAFF | TGCGCCAGCAGACTAGGTGACACCATCGGGGCTGAAGCTTTCTTT
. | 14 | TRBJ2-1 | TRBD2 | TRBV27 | CASSLGRGVDEQFF | TGTGCCAGCAGTTTGGGGCGGGGGGTCGATGAGCAGTTCTTC
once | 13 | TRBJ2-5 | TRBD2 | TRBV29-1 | CSVFSGGEETQYF | TGCAGCGTTTTCAGCGGGGGGGAAGAGACCCAGTACTTC
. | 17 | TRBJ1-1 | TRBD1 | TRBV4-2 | CASSQEGQGDSGTEAFF | TGTGCCAGCAGCCAAGAGGGGCAGGGGGACTCTGGTACTGAAGCTTTCTTT
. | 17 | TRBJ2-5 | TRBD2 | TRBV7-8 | CASSFLGLAGQEETQYF | TGTGCCAGCAGCTTCTTGGGACTAGCGGGACAGGAAGAGACCCAGTACTTC
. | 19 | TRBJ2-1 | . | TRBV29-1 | CSFSGQGASGRLTYNEQFF | TGCAGCTTCTCGGGACAGGGGGCTAGCGGGAGGCTCACCTACAATGAGCAGTTCTTC
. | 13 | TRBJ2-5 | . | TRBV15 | CATSRVSQETQYF | TGTGCCACCAGCAGAGTCTCCCAAGAGACCCAGTACTTC
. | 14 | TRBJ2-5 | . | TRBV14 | CASSAGARSETQYF | TGTGCCAGCAGCGCTGGGGCCCGATCGGAGACCCAGTACTTC
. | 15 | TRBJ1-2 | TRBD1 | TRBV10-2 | CASSGYPTGDYGYTF | TGCGCCAGCAGTGGTTATCCAACAGGGGACTATGGCTACACCTTC
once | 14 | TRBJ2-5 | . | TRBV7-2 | CASSFWGAQETQYF | TGTGCCAGCAGCTTTTGGGGGGCTCAGGAGACCCAGTACTTC
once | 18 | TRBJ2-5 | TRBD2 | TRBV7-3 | CASSLTGPTSGGAETQYF | TGTGCCAGCAGCTTAACCGGACCCACTAGCGGGGGGGCTGAGACCCAGTACTTC
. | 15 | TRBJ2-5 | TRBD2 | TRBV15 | CATSRDPGGTKTQYF | TGTGCCACCAGCAGAGATCCGGGGGGAACGAAGACCCAGTACTTC
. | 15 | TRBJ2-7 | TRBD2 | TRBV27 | CASSPGTSGILEQYF | TGTGCCAGCAGTCCAGGGACTAGCGGGATTCTCGAGCAGTACTTC
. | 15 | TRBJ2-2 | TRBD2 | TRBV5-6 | CASSLGLAETGELFF | TGTGCCAGCAGCTTGGGACTAGCTGAGACCGGGGAGCTGTTTTTT